Listed here are 22 T cell receptor beta chains from one sample, sequenced in a study of blood T cells in healthy people across ages. A J-beta primer mix and a sample-barcoded 5' primer were used in a second PCR of about 7 to 12 cycles. TCRdb reprocessed the 5' RACE reads via MiXCR and lists one record per CDR3 protein. The sample lists about 1.8 million distinct CDR3 sequences; less than 50% were seen once. The sequenced material came from blood. These receptors all stem from a woman aged 40 to 49 in good health.

This clonotype appeared a few times. This chain uses TRBV20-1 with TRBJ2-1; TRBD1 matches 7 bases. Losses at the gene ends were 1 base for V and 5 bases for J; bases not matched to a gene: 5. Looked up from germline, CDR1 is DFQATT and CDR2 is SNEGSKA (reference sequence). The CDR3 length is 14 residues. The CDR3 nucleotides are TGCAGTGCTAGAGGACAGGGTTGGAACAATGAGCAGTTCTTC. Translation: CSARGQGWNNEQFF.

The chain recombines TRBV7-9 with TRBJ2-3; TRBD1 matches at 10 bases. The V and J ends lost 5 bases and 5 bases, in that order; junction bases with no gene match: 10. CDR1 is SEHNR and CDR2 is FQNEAQ in the germline V gene (reference sequence). The CDR3 length is 16 residues. CDR3 sequence: CASSTLDRGHEDTQYF. The CDR3 coding sequence is TGTGCCAGCAGCACTCTAGACAGGGGGCATGAAGATACGCAGTATTTT.

This clonotype was observed a single time. A read error may produce the germline difference seen at one junction end. The chain is built from TRBV28 and TRBJ2-7, with 8 bases matching TRBD2. The J call may be in error: the DNA end matches TRBJ2-5 better. The germline gives CDR1 MDHEN, CDR2 SYDVKM. The CDR3 is 14 residues long. The CDR3: CANSSLAGWETQYF. The CDR3 DNA is TGTGCCAACAGTTCTTTAGCGGGATGGGAGACCCAGTACTTC.

This clonotype was seen more than once but under ten times. This chain links TRBV6-6 with TRBJ1-2, with 10 bases aligning to TRBD1. Trimming cost V 5 bases and J 4 bases; bases outside gene matches: 10. The CDR3 consists of 16 residues. Germline values: CDR1 MNHNY, CDR2 SVGAGI (reference sequence). The DNA of the CDR3 is TGTGCCAGCAGTGACACCGGGACAGGGGTGAGCTATGGCTACACCTTC. Translated, it gives CASSDTGTGVSYGYTF.

The chain employs TRBV6-5 and TRBJ2-1, with D tentatively TRBD2 (6 bases). V was cut by 0 bases and J by 0 bases, with 15 bases left in between. Germline CDR1 is MNHEY and CDR2 is SVGAGI. The CDR3 contains 18 residues. CDR3 sequence reads: CASSYSKAPRGSYNEQFF. The CDR3 DNA follows: TGTGCCAGCAGTTACTCGAAGGCCCCGCGGGGCTCCTACAATGAGCAGTTCTTC.

This clonotype was counted between two and nine times. The V call is TRBV28, the J call TRBJ2-5; D may be TRBD1 (6 bases). V was trimmed by 3 bases and J by 4 bases, leaving 15 bases between them. This CDR3 is 15 amino acids long. Germline CDR1 reads MDHEN; CDR2 reads SYDVKM. CDR3 amino acids: CASSFLTRGGETQYF. CDR3 DNA: TGTGCCAGCAGTTTCCTTACCAGGGGCGGAGAGACCCAGTACTTC.

This clonotype was observed once. The V and J genes are TRBV5-1 and TRBJ2-7; a weak D match, TRBD1 (5 bases). The CDR3 has 16 residues. V lost 4 bases and J 7 bases, leaving 24 bases between the germline ends. Germline CDR1 is SGHRS and CDR2 is YFSETQ. CDR3 loop: CASSGTGVPHTNEQYF. The CDR3 coding sequence is TGCGCCAGCAGCGGAACAGGCGTTCCCCACACCAATGAGCAGTACTTC.

This clonotype was seen a handful of times. The chain joins TRBV20-1 to TRBJ2-1; tentatively, D is TRBD1 or TRBD2 (5 bases each). CDR1 and CDR2 from the germline V gene are DFQATT and SNEGSKA (reference sequence). Trimming stripped 4 bases from V and 8 bases from J, with 18 bases between. CDR3 length: 14 amino acids. CDR3 DNA sequence: TGCAGTGCTACAGGGCGCGAGGGGCAATATGAGCAGTTCTTC. This gives the protein CSATGREGQYEQFF.

This chain connects TRBV3-1 to TRBJ1-2; a weak D match, TRBD1 (6 bases). This CDR3 region has 16 residues. The V end lost 2 bases, the J end lost 1 base, and 14 bases lay between the germline ends. Germline CDR1 and CDR2: LGHDT and YNNKEL (reference sequence). This chain's CDR3 is CASSQPTGHFNYGYTF. The CDR3 region has the DNA TGTGCCAGCAGCCAACCCACGGGACACTTTAACTATGGCTACACCTTC.

This chain uses TRBV9 with TRBJ2-1; tentatively, D is TRBD1 (6 bases). This CDR3 spans 17 amino acids. The germline V and J ends were trimmed by 4 bases and 0 bases, with 17 bases remaining between them. CDR1 is SGDLS, CDR2 YYNGEE, per germline. DNA for the CDR3: TGTGCCAGCAGCACCCACTCCGGGACATTCTCCTACAATGAGCAGTTCTTC. Amino acids: CASSTHSGTFSYNEQFF.

This sequence joins TRBV5-1 and TRBJ1-4; D is uncertain. Germline assignment: CDR1 SGHRS and CDR2 YFSETQ. CDR3 length: 14 residues. V gave up 3 bases and J gave up 0 bases, with 6 bases separating them. The CDR3 nucleotides are TGCGCCAGCAGCTCCCTTACAACTAATGAAAAACTGTTTTTT. Encoded protein: CASSSLTTNEKLFF.

This clonotype has more than one count but fewer than ten. The V call is TRBV7-2, the J call TRBJ2-7; 7 bases match TRBD1. With the DNA end fitting TRBJ2-5 better, the J assignment may be wrong. The CDR3 loop spans 15 amino acids. Germline-derived CDR1 and CDR2 are SGHTA and FQGNSA. The CDR3, as DNA: TGTGCCAGCACCCTCCATCTGACAGGGTTAGAGACCCAGTACTTC. It encodes CASTLHLTGLETQYF.

This chain links TRBV7-2 with TRBJ2-5; 13 positions match TRBD2. CDR3 size: 18 residues. Germline V gene data show CDR1 as SGHTA and CDR2 as FQGNSA. Unmatched junction bases numbered 12, after V lost 5 bases and J lost 3 bases. For the CDR3, the DNA is TGTGCCAGCAGCCCTCGACTAGCGGGGGGCACATCCGAAGAGACCCAGTACTTC. Its protein is CASSPRLAGGTSEETQYF. The variable domain in full, with the rest retrieved from reference TRBV7-2 and TRBJ2-5, is GAGVSQSPSNKVTEKGKDVELRCDPISGHTALYWYRQSLGQGLEFLIYFQGNSAPDKSGLPSDRFSAERTGGSVSTLTIQRTQQEDSAVYLCASSPRLAGGTSEETQYFGPGTRLLVL.

The J gene is TRBJ2-2, the V gene TRBV24-1; 9 bases map to TRBD1. In germline, CDR1 is KGHDR, CDR2 SFDVKD. The trim removed 4 bases at V and 2 bases at J, leaving 4 bases unmatched. This CDR3 contains 16 residues. This chain's CDR3 is CATSENRGRNTGELFF. Here the CDR3 DNA reads TGTGCCACCAGTGAGAACAGGGGGCGTAACACCGGGGAGCTGTTTTTT.

The chain couples TRBV5-1 to TRBJ2-6; TRBD1 agrees at 11 bases. The CDR3 spans 18 residues. Germline loops: CDR1 SGHRS, CDR2 YFSETQ. Trimming took 4 bases from V and 0 from J; bases not matched to a gene: 6. Written as DNA, the CDR3 is TGCGCCAGCAGCCTAACCGGGACAGGGGGCTCTGGGGCCAACGTCCTGACTTTC. This codes for CASSLTGTGGSGANVLTF.

The J gene is TRBJ2-3, the V gene TRBV20-1; TRBD2 is a possible D gene (6 bases). This CDR3 is 14 amino acids long. Trimming cost V 5 bases and J 4 bases, with 16 bases left between them. The germline CDR1 and CDR2 sequences are DFQATT and SNEGSKA (reference sequence). This CDR3 is CSASRTTPADTQYF. The CDR3 DNA sequence: TGCAGTGCTTCACGGACTACACCGGCAGATACGCAGTATTTT.

Comment on this clonotype: This may arise from a read error, as a much more abundant clone is one base away. The V and J genes are TRBV10-3 and TRBJ2-4; 12 bases map to TRBD1. This CDR3 comprises 15 residues. From germline, CDR1 is ENHRY and CDR2 SYGVKD. CDR3 DNA sequence: TGTACCATCAGGGACGCCGGGACAGGGGGCAAAGAGCAGTACTTC. Translation: CTIRDAGTGGKEQYF.

This clonotype has just a few counts. V usage is TRBV29-1 and J usage is TRBJ1-5; 7 positions agree with TRBD1. Germline V lookup: CDR1 SQVTM, CDR2 ANQGSEA. The junction had 4 bases not matched to a gene; V was cut back by 5 bases and J by 3 bases. This CDR3 has 13 residues. CDR3 amino acids: CSVKTGSNQPQHF. Here the CDR3 DNA reads TGCAGCGTTAAGACAGGGTCCAATCAGCCCCAGCATTTT.

The chain carries TRBV18 and TRBJ1-1; D uncertain. V shed 3 bases and J shed 3 bases, with 14 bases lying between them. This CDR3 is 15 amino acids long. CDR1 is KGHSH and CDR2 is LQKENI in the germline V gene. The CDR3 protein is CASSPVNSPDTEAFF. CDR3 nucleotide sequence: TGTGCCAGCTCACCTGTCAACTCTCCGGACACTGAAGCTTTCTTT.

V is TRBV20-1 and J is TRBJ2-7; D possibly corresponds to TRBD2 (6 bases). Trimming removed 5 bases at V and 5 bases at J, with 19 bases between. The CDR3 is made up of 14 amino acids. Germline CDR1 DFQATT, CDR2 SNEGSKA (reference sequence). The chain's CDR3 is CSASPGLQRDEQYF. The CDR3 DNA reads TGCAGTGCTTCCCCGGGACTGCAAAGGGACGAGCAGTACTTC.

In its sample, this clonotype was seen a few times. This sequence joins TRBV27 and TRBJ1-6, with 7 bases identical to TRBD1. The germline V gene has CDR1 MNHEY and CDR2 SMNVEV (reference sequence). The CDR3 totals 14 residues. The V segment lost 7 bases and the J segment 3 bases; nucleotides outside the gene matches: 3. In DNA, the CDR3 is TGTGCCAGCAAAGGGACAGTCTATAATTCACCCCTCCACTTT. Translated: CASKGTVYNSPLHF.

The chain couples TRBV7-8 to TRBJ1-5; D is perhaps TRBD1 (5 bases). CDR1 and CDR2 (germline): SGHVS, FQNEAQ. The CDR3 sequence is 19 residues long. Trimming took off 5 bases at V and 5 bases at J, with 28 bases between the two ends. CDR3 sequence: CASSPSGTLSAAVDQPQHF. DNA for the CDR3: TGTGCCAGCAGCCCCTCCGGGACTCTCTCTGCCGCCGTTGATCAGCCCCAGCATTTT.